The 20 T cell receptor beta chains listed next were all sequenced from one sample in a study of T cells in Graves' hyperthyroidism and ophthalmopathy. What was amplified from RNA transcripts were TCR beta CDR3 regions. Researchers ran a first-round RT-PCR on the TCR CDR3 using the HTBI primer set. One entry per CDR3 protein, called by TCRdb with MiXCR from the multiplex PCR reads. The sample holds hundreds of thousands of distinct CDR3 sequences, more than 45% seen once. The sample comprised peripheral blood or thyroid tissue (not recorded which). Receptors originate from a woman between 18 and 29 years old with Graves' hyperthyroidism.

CDR3 region: CAIRGLAGGYEQYF. The CDR3 nucleotides read TGTGCCATCAGGGGACTAGCGGGAGGTTACGAGCAGTACTTC. V gene TRBV10-3 combines with J gene TRBJ2-7; 15 bases are shared with TRBD2. CDR3 size: 14 residues. V was pared by 6 bases and J by 4 bases, with 1 base of the junction left unmatched. Germline assignment: CDR1 ENHRY and CDR2 SYGVKD.

At least ten counts were recorded for this clonotype. This chain connects TRBV2 to TRBJ2-5; 7 bases line up with TRBD2. Germline V lookup: CDR1 SNHLY, CDR2 FYNNEI. The J segment lost 1 base and the V segment lost 6 bases, leaving 8 bases of the junction unmatched. This CDR3 region has 15 residues. The CDR3 bases are TGTGCCAGCAGCTTATCGACTAGCAGCCAAGAGACCCAGTACTTC. The encoded protein is CASSLSTSSQETQYF. The entire variable domain, with the rest obtained from reference TRBV2 and TRBJ2-5, is as follows: EPEVTQTPSHQVTQMGQEVILRCVPISNHLYFYWYRQILGQKVEFLVSFYNNEISEKSEIFDDQFSVERPDGSNFTLKIRSTKLEDSAMYFCASSLSTSSQETQYFGPGTRLLVL.

Note on this clonotype: Its ends do not fully match the called genes, so a read error is possible. The chain is built from TRBV10-3 and TRBJ2-7; the D is unclear. This CDR3 has 11 residues. Germline assignment: CDR1 ENHRY and CDR2 SYGVKD. CDR3: CASSQLGEQYF. CDR3 in DNA: TGTGCCAGCAGTCAACTGGGGGAGCAGTACTTC.

This clonotype was seen many times. The chain couples TRBV10-3 to TRBJ2-7; no definite D call. This CDR3 comprises 16 residues. Per the germline V gene, CDR1 is ENHRY and CDR2 is SYGVKD. Trimming removed 2 bases at V and 4 bases at J, with 18 bases between. In DNA form, the CDR3 reads TGTGCCATCAGTGAGATCGGCCCCACGGTCGGATACGAGCAGTACTTC. Protein product: CAISEIGPTVGYEQYF.

In DNA, the CDR3 is TGTGCCACCCTACAAGAGCTCGGGGTTGACACCATATATTTT. Its protein is CATLQELGVDTIYF. The chain couples TRBV15 to TRBJ1-3, with D unclear. The CDR3 contains 14 residues. Deletions cut 8 bases from V and 8 bases from J, with 19 bases between. Germline assignment: CDR1 LNHNV and CDR2 YYDKDF (reference sequence).

This rearrangement joins TRBV29-1 to TRBJ2-1; 9 bases are shared with TRBD2. CDR1 is SQVTM and CDR2 is ANQGSEA in the germline V gene. V shed 8 bases and J 7 bases; nucleotides not matched to a gene: 9. CDR3 length: 13 residues. The CDR3 region is CSTSGRLGNEQFF. The CDR3 DNA reads TGCAGCACGAGCGGGAGGTTGGGGAATGAGCAGTTCTTC.

The sample holds a few counts of this clonotype. This sequence joins TRBV20-1 and TRBJ2-5; 9 bases fit TRBD2. From germline, CDR1 is DFQATT and CDR2 SNEGSKA (reference sequence). V dropped 3 bases and J dropped 2; count of bases not matched to a gene: 7. The CDR3 has 15 residues. CDR3 in DNA: TGCAGTGCTAGGCCAAGACTAGCGGCTCAAGAGACCCAGTACTTC. Encoded protein: CSARPRLAAQETQYF.

This clonotype was detected ten times or more. J is TRBJ2-2 and V is TRBV25-1; D perhaps matches TRBD1 (6 bases). This CDR3 has 16 amino acids. CDR1 and CDR2 from the germline V gene are MGHDK and SYGVNS. The V gene lost 1 base and the J gene lost 5 bases, with 14 bases spanning the gap. In DNA, the CDR3 is TGTGCCAGCAGTGAATTCGGGGCAGGGGATACCGGGGAGCTGTTTTTT. Translated, it gives CASSEFGAGDTGELFF.

Ten or more counts support this clonotype. The chain employs TRBV10-3 and TRBJ1-1, with D possibly TRBD1 on 6 matching bases. There are 12 residues in the CDR3. Germline CDR1 and CDR2: ENHRY and SYGVKD. The V and J ends lost 10 bases and 3 bases respectively, with 12 bases between them. CDR3: CATWRGDTEAFF. CDR3 DNA sequence: TGTGCCACTTGGAGGGGGGACACTGAAGCTTTCTTT.

The genes are TRBV15 and TRBJ2-7, with D unresolved. Trimming stripped 5 bases from V and 6 bases from J, with 11 bases between. The CDR3 sequence is 12 residues long. Germline CDR1 reads LNHNV; CDR2 reads YYDKDF (reference sequence). The CDR3: CATSPQRVEQYF. The CDR3 DNA is TGTGCCACCAGCCCGCAAAGGGTCGAGCAGTACTTC.

The rearrangement links TRBV6-5 to TRBJ1-1; TRBD1 agrees at 10 bases. The CDR3 loop spans 14 amino acids. J was trimmed by 10 bases and V by 5 bases; bases with no gene match: 10. Germline values: CDR1 MNHEY, CDR2 SVGAGI. The CDR3 protein is CASSRLTGGEGAFF. In nucleotides, the CDR3 is TGTGCCAGCAGTCGGCTGACAGGGGGCGAAGGAGCTTTCTTT.

This chain links TRBV29-1 with TRBJ2-3, with 8 bases fitting TRBD2. This CDR3 has 13 amino acids. Germline-derived CDR1 and CDR2 are SQVTM and ANQGSEA. J lost 4 bases, V lost 6 bases, and 6 bases had no gene match. The CDR3 region is CSVGGGGPDTQYF. The CDR3 DNA reads TGCAGCGTGGGAGGCGGGGGGCCAGATACGCAGTATTTT.

Worth noting for this clonotype: The conserved closing phenylalanine or tryptophan is absent in this CDR3, likely reflecting a read error. The DNA is omitted, as the CDR3 cannot be located on it reliably, and the CDR3 follows TCRdb's listing. The rearrangement uses TRBV7-6 and TRBJ2-7; no DNA check was done on the table's D call, TRBD2. The CDR3 has 9 residues if both end residues are counted. The germline CDR1 and CDR2 sequences are SGHVS and FNYEAQ. The chain's CDR3 is CASSLGRQG.

The chain uses TRBV24-1 and TRBJ1-1, with TRBD1 as a possible D gene (5 bases). The V and J ends lost 4 bases and 10 bases respectively, with 9 bases between them. In germline, CDR1 is KGHDR, CDR2 SFDVKD. This CDR3 region has 11 residues. Here the CDR3 reads CATSDGGGAFF. The CDR3 nucleotides are TGTGCCACCAGTGACGGGGGGGGAGCTTTCTTT.

The V call is TRBV10-3, the J call TRBJ1-5; tentative D call: TRBD1 (5 bases). Germline-derived CDR1 and CDR2 are ENHRY and SYGVKD. Trimming shortened V by 10 bases and J by 3 bases, and 25 bases separated the two germline ends. The CDR3 has 17 amino acids. Here the CDR3 DNA reads TGTGCCAGCAGCCTGATGGGGACCGGGATGGTCAATCAGCCCCAGCATTTT. Its translation is CASSLMGTGMVNQPQHF.

The DNA of the CDR3 is TGCGCCACCAAGGGGGCCTCGAACACTGAAGCTTTCTTT. This gives the protein CATKGASNTEAFF. The chain combines TRBV10-2 with TRBJ1-1, with TRBD1 matching over 7 bases. Trimming at V came to 10 bases and at J to 1 base, leaving 6 bases not matched to a gene. The V gene's germline CDR1 is WSHSY and CDR2 SAAADI. The CDR3 totals 13 residues.

The V gene is TRBV4-2, the J gene TRBJ2-2; tentatively, D is TRBD1 or TRBD2 (5 bases each). The CDR3 is 16 residues long. CDR1 is LGHNA and CDR2 is YNFKEQ in the germline V gene. With 4 bases removed from V and 2 bases from J, the gap between germline ends came to 14 bases. CDR3 in amino acids: CASSRSGDLNTGELFF. DNA for the CDR3: TGTGCCAGCAGCCGATCCGGGGACCTTAACACCGGGGAGCTGTTTTTT.

As regards this clonotype: Just one base apart from a much larger clone, this may be a read error. This sequence joins TRBV10-3 and TRBJ2-7, with TRBD1 matching over 9 bases. V shed 6 bases and J 4 bases; nucleotides not matched to a gene: 4. The CDR3 runs 13 residues. Germline V lookup: CDR1 ENHRY, CDR2 SYGVKD. In DNA form, the CDR3 reads TGTGCCATCAGAGACAGGGGGGGGTACGAGCAGTACTTC. This gives the protein CAIRDRGGYEQYF.

The J gene is TRBJ2-7, the V gene TRBV2; D ambiguous. The CDR3 is 15 amino acids. The germline gives CDR1 SNHLY, CDR2 FYNNEI. Trimming left V 6 bases short and J 2 bases short, with 17 bases between. The chain's CDR3 is CASSQDPTDTYEQYF. The DNA for the CDR3 is TGTGCCAGCAGCCAAGACCCGACCGATACCTACGAGCAGTACTTC.

This chain links TRBV6-6 with TRBJ2-7; D ambiguous. The V and J ends lost 2 bases and 5 bases respectively, with 10 bases between them. The CDR3 totals 13 residues. Germline values: CDR1 MNHNY, CDR2 SVGAGI (reference sequence). The CDR3: CASSYVRSHEQYF. CDR3 in DNA: TGTGCCAGCAGTTACGTTAGGTCCCACGAGCAGTACTTC.